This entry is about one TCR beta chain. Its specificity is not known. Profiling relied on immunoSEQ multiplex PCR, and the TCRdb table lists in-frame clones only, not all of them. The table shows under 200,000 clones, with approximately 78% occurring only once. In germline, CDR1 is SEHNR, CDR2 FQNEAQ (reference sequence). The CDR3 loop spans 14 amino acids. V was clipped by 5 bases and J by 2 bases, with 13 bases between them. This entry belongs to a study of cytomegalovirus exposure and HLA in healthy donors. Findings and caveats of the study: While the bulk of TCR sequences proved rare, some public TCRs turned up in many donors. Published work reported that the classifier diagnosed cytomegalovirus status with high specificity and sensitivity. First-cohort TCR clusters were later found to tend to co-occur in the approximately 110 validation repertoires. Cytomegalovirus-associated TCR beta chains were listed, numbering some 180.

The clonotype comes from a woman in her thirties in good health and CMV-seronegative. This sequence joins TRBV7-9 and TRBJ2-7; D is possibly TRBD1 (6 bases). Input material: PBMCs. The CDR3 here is CASSRLGAPYEQYF. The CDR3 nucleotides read TGTGCCAGCAGCCGTTTGGGGGCCCCCTACGAGCAGTACTTC.